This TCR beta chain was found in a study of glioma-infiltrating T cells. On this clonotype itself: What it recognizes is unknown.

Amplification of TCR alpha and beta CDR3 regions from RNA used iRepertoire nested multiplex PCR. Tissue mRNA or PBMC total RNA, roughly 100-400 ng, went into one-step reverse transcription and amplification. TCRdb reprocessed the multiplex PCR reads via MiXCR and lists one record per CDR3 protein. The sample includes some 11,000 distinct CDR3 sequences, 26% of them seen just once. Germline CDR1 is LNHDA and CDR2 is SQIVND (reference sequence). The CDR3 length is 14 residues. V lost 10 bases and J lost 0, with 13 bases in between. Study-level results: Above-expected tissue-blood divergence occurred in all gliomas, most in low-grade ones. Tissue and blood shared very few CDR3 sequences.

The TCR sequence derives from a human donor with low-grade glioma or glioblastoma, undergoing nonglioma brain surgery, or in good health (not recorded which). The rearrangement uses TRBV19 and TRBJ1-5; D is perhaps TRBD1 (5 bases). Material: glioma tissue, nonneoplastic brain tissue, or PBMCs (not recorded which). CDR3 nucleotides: TGTGCCATCGGGGACCCTTATAGCAATCAGCCCCAGCATTTT. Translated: CAIGDPYSNQPQHF.